The 14 T cell receptor beta chains presented below share a single source sample, sequenced in a study of low-dose radiotherapy and immunotherapy resistance in tumors. Primers used for first-strand cDNA, a TRAV- and TRBV-specific set, covered both alpha and beta chains. TCRs were put through 20 PCR cycles of amplification with Phusion. A constant-region primer and the V-primer adapter served as the primer pair. TCRdb re-called the reads with MiXCR, one entry per CDR3 protein. The sample lists tens of thousands of distinct CDR3 sequences, just under 9.5% seen once, with around 0.93% in the top ten. Time point: before trial treatment. The sample consisted of PBMCs, taken before treatment. These TCRs come from a male donor with prostate cancer.

The V and J genes are TRBV9 and TRBJ2-1; D might be TRBD2 (6 bases). V shed 4 bases and J shed 6 bases, with 14 bases lying between them. CDR1 is SGDLS, CDR2 YYNGEE, per germline. The CDR3 loop spans 14 amino acids. CDR3 in amino acids: CASSPPGLPNEQFF. DNA of the CDR3: TGTGCCAGCAGCCCACCGGGACTTCCCAATGAGCAGTTCTTC.

This clonotype was seen repeatedly, ten times or more. CDR3 residues: CASSYSKGQAYGYTF. For the CDR3, the DNA is TGTGCCAGCAGTTACAGCAAAGGACAGGCCTATGGCTACACCTTC. The chain carries TRBV6-5 and TRBJ1-2; TRBD1 aligns across 7 bases. Germline V lookup: CDR1 MNHEY, CDR2 SVGAGI. CDR3 size: 15 residues. V gave up 2 bases and J gave up 4 bases; unmatched junction bases: 7.

This clonotype occurred many times. The chain couples TRBV27 to TRBJ2-3; D is possibly TRBD2 (6 bases). V gave up 7 bases and J gave up 7 bases, with 18 bases separating them. The CDR3 consists of 14 residues. CDR1 and CDR2 (germline): MNHEY, SMNVEV (reference sequence). The CDR3 DNA follows: TGTGCCAGCAAGGGACTCCTCGACGGGAATACGCAGTATTTT. The encoded protein is CASKGLLDGNTQYF.

This clonotype appeared many times. The rearrangement links TRBV4-3 to TRBJ1-1, with 7 bases identical to TRBD1. With 3 bases clipped from V and 6 bases from J, the junction kept 7 bases outside the gene matches. The CDR3 covers 14 residues. CDR1 and CDR2 from the germline V gene are LGHNA and YSLEER. The CDR3 sequence is CASSQEGGPSEAFF. The CDR3 bases are TGCGCCAGCAGCCAGGAAGGGGGCCCATCTGAAGCTTTCTTT.

In its sample, this clonotype was seen a few times. The rearrangement links TRBV7-8 to TRBJ1-2; D is perhaps TRBD1 (6 bases). Trimming shortened V by 1 base and J by 7 bases, and 10 bases separated the two germline ends. Germline V gene data show CDR1 as SGHVS and CDR2 as FQNEAQ. This CDR3 comprises 13 residues. The CDR3 nucleotides read TGTGCCAGCAGCTTAGTGGGGGGCGCTGGCTACACCTTC. Translated, it gives CASSLVGGAGYTF.

This clonotype occurred many times. The chain links TRBV20-1 to TRBJ2-1; 8 positions match TRBD2. The CDR3 has 15 residues. CDR1 and CDR2 (germline): DFQATT, SNEGSKA (reference sequence). V gave up 3 bases and J gave up 4 bases; unmatched junction bases: 8. The CDR3 coding sequence is TGCAGTGCTAGTGGGGGACTAGAATCGTACAATGAGCAGTTCTTC. Translating gives CSASGGLESYNEQFF.

This clonotype was seen ten or more times. This rearrangement joins TRBV5-1 to TRBJ2-7, with D maybe TRBD2 (6 bases). V lost 4 bases and J 7 bases, leaving 15 bases between the germline ends. Germline CDR1 SGHRS, CDR2 YFSETQ. The CDR3 consists of 13 residues. This CDR3 reads CASSRSGTSEQYF. The CDR3 nucleotides are TGCGCCAGCAGCCGCTCCGGGACTTCGGAGCAGTACTTC.

This clonotype came up many times. The V and J genes are TRBV28 and TRBJ1-4; a weak D match, TRBD1 (5 bases). Germline V CDR1 and CDR2: MDHEN, SYDVKM. Trimming took off 10 bases at V and 3 bases at J, with 15 bases between the two ends. CDR3 length: 14 amino acids. CDR3 amino acids: CATQLGVANEKLFF. CDR3 DNA: TGTGCCACACAATTAGGGGTGGCTAATGAAAAACTGTTTTTT.

This clonotype was picked up many times. The rearrangement joins TRBV20-1 to TRBJ2-7, with 7 bases fitting TRBD2. Germline assignment: CDR1 DFQATT and CDR2 SNEGSKA (reference sequence). The CDR3 has 13 amino acids. V gave up 6 bases and J gave up 3 bases; unmatched junction bases: 8. In DNA, the CDR3 is TGCAGTGCAAAGCGGGACGGAGGCTACGAGCAGTACTTC. Protein sequence: CSAKRDGGYEQYF.

The sample holds many counts of this clonotype. This sequence joins TRBV28 and TRBJ2-7, with D maybe TRBD1 (6 bases). The CDR3 runs to 13 residues. Trimming left V 7 bases short and J 5 bases short, with 15 bases between. Per the germline V gene, CDR1 is MDHEN and CDR2 is SYDVKM. In DNA form, the CDR3 reads TGTGCCAGCATGAGACTTGAGGGGGACGAGCAGTACTTC. Translated, it gives CASMRLEGDEQYF.

This clonotype was counted ten times or more. CDR3 region: CASSVDPGGAYGYTF. Written as DNA, the CDR3 is TGTGCCAGCAGCGTAGATCCAGGGGGCGCCTATGGCTACACCTTC. The chain links TRBV9 to TRBJ1-2; 8 bases are shared with TRBD1. Germline CDR1 reads SGDLS; CDR2 reads YYNGEE. This CDR3 has 15 residues. Trimming took 0 bases from V and 4 from J; bases not matched to a gene: 5. Full variable domain (rest looked up from reference TRBV9 and TRBJ1-2): DSGVTQTPKHLITATGQRVTLRCSPRSGDLSVYWYQQSLDQGLQFLIQYYNGEERAKGNILERFSAQQFPDLHSELNLSSLELGDSALYFCASSVDPGGAYGYTFGSGTRLTVV.

The chain combines TRBV27 with TRBJ1-5; D gene ambiguous. This CDR3 contains 17 residues. Germline CDR1 MNHEY, CDR2 SMNVEV (reference sequence). V shed 1 base and J shed 0 bases, with 13 bases lying between them. DNA for the CDR3: TGTGCCAGCAGTTTATTGCAGAGCTTTAATAGCAATCAGCCCCAGCATTTT. Amino acids: CASSLLQSFNSNQPQHF.

This clonotype occurred many times. V gene TRBV29-1 combines with J gene TRBJ2-2; 7 bases map to TRBD2. Per germline, CDR1 SQVTM and CDR2 ANQGSEA. Trimming cost V 2 bases and J 6 bases; bases outside gene matches: 0. The CDR3 has 12 amino acids. DNA of the CDR3: TGCAGCGTTGAACGGGGGGCCGGGGAGCTGTTTTTT. This codes for CSVERGAGELFF.

This clonotype has a count of ten or more. The CDR3 DNA reads TGTGCCAGCAGCTTAGGACTAGCCCTCGAGCAGTACTTC. This gives the protein CASSLGLALEQYF. V usage is TRBV7-8 and J usage is TRBJ2-7, with 7 positions matching TRBD2. The germline V gene has CDR1 SGHVS and CDR2 FQNEAQ. The CDR3 has 13 residues. The V segment lost 1 base and the J segment 6 bases; nucleotides outside the gene matches: 3.